This TCR beta chain originates from a study of type 1 and type 2 diabetes patients. Study-level findings and limits: Type 2 diabetes repertoires were more diverse than type 1 diabetes repertoires. Age and gender were not matched between study groups. With limited T2D and control samples, some T1D-only expanded clones may not be T1D-specific.

This CDR3 spans 13 amino acids. Germline V lookup: CDR1 WNHNN, CDR2 SYGVQD (reference sequence). Trimming cost V 3 bases and J 2 bases, with 8 bases left between them. This clonotype has more than one count but fewer than ten. Its antigen is undetermined. Amplification started from genomic DNA. Amplification of the beta chain CDR3 used 30 forward and 13 reverse multiplex primers. One entry per CDR3 protein, called by TCRdb with MiXCR from the multiplex PCR reads. The data show approximately 260,000 distinct CDR3 sequences, 45% to 60% seen once. The chain couples TRBV10-1 to TRBJ2-7, with no clear D. The sample was peripheral blood mononuclear cells (PBMCs). The receptor was isolated from a man aged 18 to 30 with type 2 diabetes. The CDR3: CASSEGIAYEQYF. CDR3 nucleotides: TGCGCCAGCAGTGAAGGCATTGCCTACGAGCAGTACTTC.